The clone carrying this T cell receptor (beta chain) was counted once. Profiled with immunoSEQ multiplex PCR; TCRdb holds only in-frame clones, not every one. The table shows tens of thousands of clones, with 80% occurring only once. The data were obtained in a study of T cell responses to AZD1222 COVID-19 vaccine. The CDR3 runs to 13 residues. V dropped 4 bases and J dropped 10 bases, with 11 bases sitting between them. Germline V gene lookup returns CDR1 SGHTA and CDR2 FQGNSA. The chain has TRBV7-2 and TRBJ1-6; D is ambiguous. Specimen: peripheral blood, collected 28 days after the second AZD1222 dose. This receptor was obtained from an adult who received the AZD1222 COVID-19 vaccine. CDR3 protein: CASSSGNLSPLHF. For the CDR3, the DNA is TGTGCCAGCAGCTCGGGCAACCTATCACCCCTCCACTTT.